The 25 T cell receptor beta chains in this list originate from one sample, sequenced in a study of regulatory T cells in long-lasting Graves disease. Specified time point: persistent/refractory GD, antithyroid drugs over 5 years with positive TRAb. PBMC-extracted RNA yielded the TCR library. Researchers made TCR beta libraries by using iRepertoire HTBI primers and running Arm-PCR on CDR3 regions. TCRdb independently ran MiXCR on the multiplex PCR reads; one entry per CDR3 protein. The table shows about 660,000 distinct CDR3 sequences, with around 30% occurring only once. Sequenced here: peripheral blood mononuclear cells (PBMCs), sampled when the disease was refractory, from a patient treated with antithyroid drugs. The receptor set was obtained from a female donor with Graves disease.

In its sample, this clonotype was seen a few times. The J gene is TRBJ2-2, the V gene TRBV5-1; D unclear. The length of the CDR3 is 15 residues. The germline CDR1 and CDR2 sequences are SGHRS and YFSETQ. V lost 0 bases, J lost 5 bases, and 11 bases lay in between. CDR3 in amino acids: CASSLAGKGTGELFF. In nucleotides, the CDR3 is TGCGCCAGCAGCTTGGCCGGTAAAGGGACCGGGGAGCTGTTTTTT.

The V gene is TRBV5-1, the J gene TRBJ1-1; the D is unclear. Germline CDR1 is SGHRS and CDR2 is YFSETQ. The CDR3 sequence is 13 residues long. V lost 0 bases, J lost 4 bases, and 7 bases lay in between. The CDR3 nucleotides are TGCGCCAGCAGCTTGGGGGCTGTCACTGAAGCTTTCTTT. This codes for CASSLGAVTEAFF.

The gene calls are TRBV5-1 and TRBJ2-3; 7 bases fit TRBD1. The CDR3 is made up of 14 amino acids. CDR1 and CDR2 from the germline V gene are SGHRS and YFSETQ. Unmatched junction bases numbered 5, after V lost 3 bases and J lost 4 bases. The CDR3 DNA follows: TGCGCCAGCAGCTCTTACAGGGGCGCAGATACGCAGTATTTT. Encoded protein: CASSSYRGADTQYF.

V gene TRBV24-1 combines with J gene TRBJ1-2; D ambiguous. The germline V and J ends were trimmed by 5 bases and 8 bases, with 17 bases remaining between them. The CDR3 sequence is 14 residues long. Per the germline V gene, CDR1 is KGHDR and CDR2 is SFDVKD. The CDR3 loop reads CATSGPGGEEGYTF. The CDR3 DNA follows: TGTGCCACCAGTGGCCCTGGCGGGGAGGAGGGCTACACCTTC.

The rearrangement links TRBV14 to TRBJ1-1; 9 bases map to TRBD1. V shed 2 bases and J 2 bases; nucleotides not matched to a gene: 3. The CDR3 has 15 amino acids. Germline values: CDR1 SGHDN, CDR2 FVKESK. The CDR3 DNA sequence: TGTGCCAGCAGCCAACGGACAGGGGAAAACACTGAAGCTTTCTTT. Protein product: CASSQRTGENTEAFF.

V usage is TRBV3-1 and J usage is TRBJ2-5; a weak D match, TRBD2 (5 bases). V lost 5 bases and J lost 7, with 20 bases in between. The CDR3 has 15 residues. Per germline, CDR1 LGHDT and CDR2 YNNKEL (reference sequence). The CDR3 sequence: CASSFQRRLAGTQYF. Written as DNA, the CDR3 is TGTGCCAGCAGCTTTCAACGCAGGCTCGCGGGGACCCAGTACTTC.

This clonotype was found many times. J is TRBJ1-2 and V is TRBV29-1; tentatively, D is TRBD1 (5 bases). The CDR3 runs to 11 residues. Germline V gene data show CDR1 as SQVTM and CDR2 as ANQGSEA. The ends were cut back, 7 bases at V and 3 bases at J, with 9 bases in the middle. This CDR3 reads CSGQQDYGYTF. The CDR3 region has the DNA TGCAGCGGCCAACAGGACTATGGCTACACCTTC.

This clonotype was seen a few times. The chain joins TRBV3-1 to TRBJ1-4; D unclear. Between the trimmed V and J ends, which lost 4 bases and 3 bases, there was a span of 12 bases. The CDR3 is 15 amino acids. Germline loops: CDR1 LGHDT, CDR2 YNNKEL (reference sequence). In nucleotides, the CDR3 is TGTGCCAGCAGCCTCGTTCGTCGCCCTAATGAAAAACTGTTTTTT. Its protein product is CASSLVRRPNEKLFF.

Points on this clonotype: One base away lies a much larger clone, so this may be a sequencing read error. This chain links TRBV2 with TRBJ1-4, with D maybe TRBD1 (6 bases). The germline V gene has CDR1 SNHLY and CDR2 FYNNEI. The CDR3 runs 16 residues. CDR3 residues: CASTNFRTAINEKLLF. The CDR3 nucleotides are TGTGCCAGCACTAACTTCAGGACAGCGATCAATGAAAAACTGCTTTTT.

The chain combines TRBV5-1 with TRBJ1-1; maybe TRBD1 (5 bases). V gave up 0 bases and J gave up 6 bases, with 15 bases separating them. From germline, CDR1 is SGHRS and CDR2 YFSETQ. There are 15 residues in the CDR3. In DNA, the CDR3 is TGCGCCAGCAGCTTGGCAGGGTCGAATTACGCTGAAGCTTTCTTT. This sequence encodes CASSLAGSNYAEAFF.

V usage is TRBV29-1 and J usage is TRBJ2-5, with D possibly matching TRBD1 (6 bases). Germline values: CDR1 SQVTM, CDR2 ANQGSEA. Trimming left V 7 bases short and J 5 bases short, with 14 bases between. The CDR3 runs to 12 residues. The CDR3 DNA follows: TGCAGCGGTCTGGGGGCGGCGGAGACCCAGTACTTC. Encoded protein: CSGLGAAETQYF.

This clonotype has at least ten counts. V usage is TRBV6-2 or TRBV6-3 and J usage is TRBJ1-2; a weak D match, TRBD1 (6 bases). With 0 bases removed from V and 3 bases from J, the gap between germline ends came to 14 bases. This CDR3 spans 16 amino acids. The germline V gene encodes CDR1 MNHEY and CDR2 SVGEGT. The CDR3 DNA sequence: TGTGCCAGCAGTTACTCATTCACGGACAGCCACTATGGCTACACCTTC. This codes for CASSYSFTDSHYGYTF.

This clonotype occurred many times. The chain has TRBV28 and TRBJ1-1; D uncertain. Trimming took 6 bases from V and 0 from J, leaving 11 bases between them. The CDR3 is 14 residues long. In germline, CDR1 is MDHEN, CDR2 SYDVKM. This CDR3 reads CASSDGVMNTEAFF. As DNA, the CDR3 is TGTGCCAGCAGCGACGGGGTGATGAACACTGAAGCTTTCTTT.

The J gene is TRBJ2-5, the V gene TRBV3-1, with 9 bases identical to TRBD2. The CDR3 contains 16 residues. Germline CDR1 and CDR2: LGHDT and YNNKEL (reference sequence). Losses at the gene ends were 1 base for V and 5 bases for J; bases not matched to a gene: 8. CDR3 region: CASSQGDSGSMETQYF. The CDR3 DNA reads TGTGCCAGCAGCCAAGGAGATAGCGGGAGTATGGAGACCCAGTACTTC.

The chain employs TRBV12-3 or TRBV12-4 and TRBJ2-7, with D possibly matching TRBD1 (5 bases). The CDR3 loop spans 15 amino acids. Trimming took 8 bases from V and 2 from J, leaving 19 bases between them. CDR3 DNA: TGTGCCAGCGGAACTTCGAACAGGATTACCTACGAGCAGTACTTC. It specifies CASGTSNRITYEQYF.

The chain employs TRBV19 and TRBJ1-1; the D gene is possibly TRBD1 (5 bases). This CDR3 is 14 amino acids long. The V end lost 9 bases, the J end lost 2 bases, and 16 bases lay between the germline ends. Germline CDR1 is LNHDA and CDR2 is SQIVND (reference sequence). DNA of the CDR3: TGTGCCAGCAGACCCGACAGACTAAACACTGAAGCTTTCTTT. Translated, it gives CASRPDRLNTEAFF. The complete variable domain, with remaining parts taken from reference TRBV19 and TRBJ1-1, reads DGGITQSPKYLFRKEGQNVTLSCEQNLNHDAMYWYRQDPGQGLRLIYYSQIVNDFQKGDIAEGYSVSREKKESFPLTVTSAQKNPTAFYLCASRPDRLNTEAFFGQGTRLTVV.

V is TRBV5-1 and J is TRBJ1-2; tentative D call: TRBD1 (6 bases). This CDR3 spans 14 amino acids. Trimming pared 0 bases from V and 5 bases from J, leaving 11 bases between. Per germline, CDR1 SGHRS and CDR2 YFSETQ. The CDR3 sequence: CASSLDRVEYGYTF. In nucleotides, the CDR3 is TGCGCCAGCAGCTTGGACAGGGTTGAATATGGCTACACCTTC. The entire variable domain, with the rest obtained from reference TRBV5-1 and TRBJ1-2, is as follows: KAGVTQTPRYLIKTRGQQVTLSCSPISGHRSVSWYQQTPGQGLQFLFEYFSETQRNKGNFPGRFSGRQFSNSRSEMNVSTLELGDSALYLCASSLDRVEYGYTFGSGTRLTVV.

The chain recombines TRBV7-6 with TRBJ1-2; D unclear. With 0 bases removed from V and 3 bases from J, the gap between germline ends came to 8 bases. Germline lookup yields CDR1 SGHVS and CDR2 FNYEAQ. This CDR3 spans 14 amino acids. Written as DNA, the CDR3 is TGTGCCAGCAGCTTAGCATCCGGCCACTATGGCTACACCTTC. Translating it yields CASSLASGHYGYTF.

The sample holds one count of this clonotype. This chain uses TRBV20-1 with TRBJ2-5; TRBD1 aligns across 8 bases. V was pared by 6 bases and J by 5 bases, with 8 bases of the junction left unmatched. The germline gives CDR1 DFQATT, CDR2 SNEGSKA (reference sequence). There are 13 residues in the CDR3. CDR3 loop: CSAEDRAGETQYF. The CDR3 DNA reads as TGCAGTGCGGAGGACAGGGCGGGGGAGACCCAGTACTTC.

Comment on this clonotype: One base away lies a much larger clone, so this may be a sequencing read error. This chain joins TRBV2 and TRBJ2-7, with D tentatively TRBD1 (6 bases). The CDR3 runs 15 residues. CDR1 and CDR2 from the germline V gene are SNHLY and FYNNEI. The V end lost 2 bases, the J end lost 4 bases, and 15 bases lay between the germline ends. Here the CDR3 DNA reads TGTGCCAGCAGTGAAAGCTGCAGGGGACAATACGAGCAGTACTTC. Translation gives CASSESCRGQYEQYF.

CDR3 DNA sequence: TGTGCCAGCAGCTTCATGGGGAACGGCAATCAGCCCCAGCATTTT. Its protein is CASSFMGNGNQPQHF. V gene TRBV7-3 combines with J gene TRBJ1-5; D uncertain. The germline V and J ends were trimmed by 3 bases and 2 bases, with 11 bases remaining between them. This CDR3 has 15 amino acids. CDR1 and CDR2 from the germline V gene are SGHTA and FQGTGA. Drawing the rest from reference TRBV7-3 and TRBJ1-5, the complete variable domain is GAGVSQTPSNKVTEKGKYVELRCDPISGHTALYWYRQSLGQGPEFLIYFQGTGAADDSGLPNDRFFAVRPEGSVSTLKIQRTERGDSAVYLCASSFMGNGNQPQHFGDGTRLSIL.

On this clonotype: Mismatch with germline at one junction end may stem from a read error. This chain joins TRBV2 and TRBJ2-5; perhaps TRBD1 as D (6 bases). The CDR3 has 14 residues. From germline, CDR1 is SNHLY and CDR2 FYNNEI. The CDR3: CAISESGQQETQYF. The CDR3 coding sequence is TGTGCCATCAGTGAGTCCGGACAGCAAGAGACCCAGTACTTC.

The chain couples TRBV24-1 to TRBJ1-2, with 7 bases matching TRBD1. The CDR3 length is 14 residues. Germline lookup yields CDR1 KGHDR and CDR2 SFDVKD. The J segment lost 4 bases and the V segment lost 6 bases, leaving 7 bases of the junction unmatched. The CDR3 reads CATSQAGTVYGYTF. In DNA form, the CDR3 reads TGTGCCACCAGTCAAGCCGGGACAGTCTATGGCTACACCTTC.

This clonotype was detected many times. The rearrangement uses TRBV6-1 and TRBJ2-5, with 7 positions matching TRBD2. The CDR3 has 14 amino acids. Germline CDR1 is MNHNS and CDR2 is SASEGT. The V gene end was trimmed by 7 bases and the J gene end by 9 bases; junction bases not matched to a gene: 14. The CDR3 nucleotides are TGTGCCAGCAAGTCGGCTAGCGGAGATTGGGCCCAGTACTTC. This gives the protein CASKSASGDWAQYF.

This clonotype has a handful of counts. The rearrangement uses TRBV12-3 or TRBV12-4 and TRBJ1-2; no firm D call. The CDR3 contains 12 residues. V dropped 4 bases and J dropped 8 bases, with 11 bases sitting between them. The DNA of the CDR3 is TGTGCCAGCAGTTCCCGGCCCTTAGGCTACACCTTC. Its protein is CASSSRPLGYTF.